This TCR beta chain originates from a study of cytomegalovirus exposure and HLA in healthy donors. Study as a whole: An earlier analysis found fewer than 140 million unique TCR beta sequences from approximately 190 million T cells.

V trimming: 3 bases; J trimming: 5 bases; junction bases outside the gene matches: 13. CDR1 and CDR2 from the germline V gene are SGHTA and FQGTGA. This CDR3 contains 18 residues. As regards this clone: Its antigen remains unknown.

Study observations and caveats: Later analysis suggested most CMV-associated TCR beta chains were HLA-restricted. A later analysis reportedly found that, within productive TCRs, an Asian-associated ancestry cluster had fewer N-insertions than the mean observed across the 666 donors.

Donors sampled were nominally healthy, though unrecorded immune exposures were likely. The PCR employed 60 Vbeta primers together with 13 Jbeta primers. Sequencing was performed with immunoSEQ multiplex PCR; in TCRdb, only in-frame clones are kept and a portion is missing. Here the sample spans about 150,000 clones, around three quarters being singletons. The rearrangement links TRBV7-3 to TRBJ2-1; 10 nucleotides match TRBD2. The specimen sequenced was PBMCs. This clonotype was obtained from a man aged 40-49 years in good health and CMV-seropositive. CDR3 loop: CASSLAPASGRINNEQFF. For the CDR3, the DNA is TGTGCCAGCAGCTTGGCCCCTGCTAGCGGGAGAATAAACAATGAGCAGTTCTTC.